The clone carrying this T cell receptor beta chain was seen ten or more times. This entry is derived from a study of tumor-infiltrating lymphocytes in primary liver carcinoma. From about 0.45 ug total RNA, TCR beta cDNA was generated with a primer in the constant region. The TCR beta library was amplified through three nested multiplex PCR rounds in a modified ARM-PCR procedure. Two initial PCR rounds of around 9 cycles each paired TRBV1-TRBV30 forward primers with a C-beta reverse primer. TCRdb passed the multiplex PCR reads through MiXCR, listing each CDR3 protein once. The sample consists of about 320,000 distinct CDR3 sequences, more than 55% of them appearing once. The researchers obtained blood RNA from unsorted whole blood and also extracted germline DNA. Before the operation took place, roughly 4.2 milliliters of peripheral blood were collected. Per germline, CDR1 MNHEY and CDR2 SVGEGT. The CDR3 extends over 14 amino acids. V was cut by 8 bases and J by 5 bases, with 19 bases left in between.

Sequencing was done on a sample of peripheral blood. This clonotype was obtained from a man in his forties with primary liver carcinoma and hepatitis B virus infection. The chain has TRBV6-2 or TRBV6-3 and TRBJ2-7, with a possible D match to TRBD2 (6 bases). CDR3 bases: TGTGCCAGCCACTTTGGAGCGGGTATGCACGAGCAGTACTTC. Translation gives CASHFGAGMHEQYF.